This T cell receptor beta chain emerged from a study of T cell clusters in autoimmune cytopenias. Study-wide context: A median of approximately 47,000 TRB reads per sample yielded a median around 2,500 distinct clonotypes.

Germline V lookup: CDR1 SGHDT, CDR2 YYEEEE. CDR3 size: 16 residues. TRB amplification used 250 ng of peripheral blood genomic DNA. TRB rearrangements were amplified by touch-down multiplex PCR with mixed TRB-A/B primers. TCRdb reanalyzed the multiplex PCR reads and collapses them to one entry per CDR3 protein, without DNA. This listing includes 6,000 to 9,000 distinct CDR3 sequences. According to its frequency, this clonotype is medium-sized. The antigen remains unidentified. Study-wide points: No experiment has yet validated the function of the T cell clusters defined in silico. Clustering suggested that physiological T cell clusters were missing in primary autoimmune cytopenia patients. TRB repertoire shifts in secondary cytopenia and chronic lymphocytic leukemia mostly reflected lymphoma, not autoimmunity.

Sequenced material: peripheral blood. This clonotype was sampled from a human donor with an autoimmune cytopenia or autoimmune hepatitis (not recorded which). This chain joins TRBV5-6 and TRBJ2-3; checking the TCRdb D call of TRBD1 is not possible without DNA. The CDR3 sequence is CASSLLGRRFTDTQYF.